A single T cell receptor beta chain is shown here with its context. The data were taken from a study of blood T cell repertoires in COVID-19. Study summary: Specimens from acute and convalescent COVID-19 originated in the United States, Italy and Spain.

The CDR3 has 13 residues. Trimming cost V 6 bases and J 7 bases; bases outside gene matches: 8. In germline, CDR1 is SNHLY, CDR2 FYNNEI. Source study methods: Amplification of reference gene primers was used by the study to estimate nucleated cell counts. Some clones are missing from TCRdb's copy, which holds only in-frame ones; the method was immunoSEQ multiplex PCR. Clonal size and the V and J genes are those of that table, whereas D and trimming came from the DNA. The sample has approximately 140,000 clones, almost 90% seen once; the top ten hold under 12%. Source material: peripheral blood. The J gene is TRBJ2-7, the V gene TRBV2; the match to TRBD1 covers 8 bases. This clonotype was sampled from a man between 45 and 60 years old with active or convalescent COVID-19. The CDR3 is CASRTGTGGEQYF. DNA of the CDR3: TGTGCCAGCAGGACCGGGACAGGTGGGGAGCAGTACTTC.